The rows below give T cell receptor beta chains drawn from one sample of a study of neurological immune-mediated disorders. TCRdb reprocessed the 5' RACE reads with MiXCR, giving one entry per CDR3 protein. There are about 70,000 distinct CDR3 sequences in the sample; roughly 4.9% occur only once, and 5.6% lies in the top ten. What was sequenced was PBMCs. These receptors were taken from a human donor with multiple sclerosis. The donor label of this sample is uncertain. CDR3s include the opening cysteine and the closing phenylalanine or tryptophan. The D gene is left open where the match is weak. Expanded clones are given a class, and other clones once, few, many or no size at all.

d_gene: NA
j_gene: TRBJ2-1
v_gene: TRBV12-3/TRBV12-4
abundance: many
CDR3nt: TGTGCCAGCAGCCCGGACAGTTACAATGAGCAGTTCTTC
CDR3aa: CASSPDSYNEQFF

d_gene: TRBD1
j_gene: TRBJ1-1
v_gene: TRBV9
abundance: many
CDR3nt: TGTGCCAGCAGCCCCTGGGACAGGGAGACTGAAGCTTTCTTT
CDR3aa: CASSPWDRETEAFF

d_gene: TRBD2
j_gene: TRBJ2-3
v_gene: TRBV5-1
abundance: many
CDR3nt: TGCGCCAGCAGCTTGGGACGGGGGGGCCGGCCAGATACGCAGTATTTT
CDR3aa: CASSLGRGGRPDTQYF

d_gene: NA
j_gene: TRBJ1-2
v_gene: TRBV11-2
abundance: many
CDR3nt: TGTGCCAGCAGCTTCGGGACCGCGGAATCTGGCTACACCTTC
CDR3aa: CASSFGTAESGYTF

d_gene: NA
j_gene: TRBJ2-5
v_gene: TRBV11-2
abundance: many
CDR3nt: TGTGCCAGCAGCTCGGGACGTAAAGCGCAAGAGACCCAGTACTTC
CDR3aa: CASSSGRKAQETQYF

d_gene: NA
j_gene: TRBJ2-7
v_gene: TRBV4-2
abundance: many
CDR3nt: TGTGCCAGCAGCCAAGGCGCAGGTTGGGCCTACGAGCAGTACTTC
CDR3aa: CASSQGAGWAYEQYF

d_gene: TRBD2
j_gene: TRBJ2-3
v_gene: TRBV7-2
abundance: many
CDR3nt: TGTGCCAGCAGCCTGGGGACTAGCGGGGGCCCCTACACAGATACGCAGTATTTT
CDR3aa: CASSLGTSGGPYTDTQYF

d_gene: NA
j_gene: TRBJ2-5
v_gene: TRBV7-9
abundance: many
CDR3nt: TGTGCCAGCAGCCCTCTAGCGAAGTACCTTCAAGAGACCCAGTACTTC
CDR3aa: CASSPLAKYLQETQYF

d_gene: TRBD1
j_gene: TRBJ1-2
v_gene: TRBV5-1
abundance: many
CDR3nt: TGCGCCAGCAGCTTGGAACAGGGGATCGATGGCTACACCTTC
CDR3aa: CASSLEQGIDGYTF

d_gene: NA
j_gene: TRBJ2-1
v_gene: TRBV20-1
abundance: many
CDR3nt: TGCAGTGCTAGAGTGAGGAAGCCGGGTAGCTCCTACAATGAGCAGTTCTTC
CDR3aa: CSARVRKPGSSYNEQFF

d_gene: NA
j_gene: TRBJ1-1
v_gene: TRBV5-1
abundance: many
CDR3nt: TGCGCCAGCAGCTTGGGGGCGGGGATCGGTAGGACTGAAGCTTTCTTT
CDR3aa: CASSLGAGIGRTEAFF

d_gene: NA
j_gene: TRBJ1-2
v_gene: TRBV6-6
abundance: many
CDR3nt: TGTGCCAGCAGTTACGGTGGGCAGGGCTACACCTTC
CDR3aa: CASSYGGQGYTF

d_gene: TRBD2
j_gene: TRBJ2-1
v_gene: TRBV20-1
abundance: many
CDR3nt: TGCAGTGCCCTACGGACTAGCGCAAACAATGAGCAGTTCTTC
CDR3aa: CSALRTSANNEQFF

d_gene: NA
j_gene: TRBJ1-1
v_gene: TRBV12-3/TRBV12-4
abundance: many
CDR3nt: TGTGCCAGCAGTCCCCCAAAGCACACTGAAGCTTTCTTT
CDR3aa: CASSPPKHTEAFF

d_gene: NA
j_gene: TRBJ1-1
v_gene: TRBV6-5
abundance: many
CDR3nt: TGTGCCAGCAGTTACTCGAGTTCGCAGGGGAGCCCTGAAGCTTTCTTT
CDR3aa: CASSYSSSQGSPEAFF

d_gene: NA
j_gene: TRBJ1-4
v_gene: TRBV5-1
abundance: many
CDR3nt: TGCGCCAGCAGCTTAGGACGCCGAGCCTTCAATGAAAAACTGTTTTTT
CDR3aa: CASSLGRRAFNEKLFF

d_gene: TRBD2
j_gene: TRBJ2-7
v_gene: TRBV10-3
abundance: many
CDR3nt: TGTGCCATCAGTGGTAGCGGGGGGCGAAACTACGAGCAGTACTTC
CDR3aa: CAISGSGGRNYEQYF

d_gene: NA
j_gene: TRBJ2-1
v_gene: TRBV9
abundance: many
CDR3nt: TGTGCCAGCAGCATGCGGACAGAAAAGCCCTACAATGAGCAGTTCTTC
CDR3aa: CASSMRTEKPYNEQFF

d_gene: NA
j_gene: TRBJ2-2
v_gene: TRBV7-6
abundance: few
CDR3nt: TGTGCCAGCAGCTTTTCGAAGATGACCGGGGAGCTGTTTTTT
CDR3aa: CASSFSKMTGELFF

d_gene: NA
j_gene: TRBJ2-3
v_gene: TRBV4-1
abundance: many
CDR3nt: TGCGCCAGCAGCCGTCTCGAGGGGACAGATACGCAGTATTTT
CDR3aa: CASSRLEGTDTQYF

d_gene: NA
j_gene: TRBJ1-2
v_gene: TRBV5-6
abundance: many
CDR3nt: TGTGCCAGCAGTAACTCTGGGGACGGCTACACCTTC
CDR3aa: CASSNSGDGYTF

d_gene: TRBD1
j_gene: TRBJ1-2
v_gene: TRBV10-3
abundance: many
CDR3nt: TGTGCCATCCAACAGGGGGATTACTATGGCTACACCTTC
CDR3aa: CAIQQGDYYGYTF

d_gene: NA
j_gene: TRBJ1-6
v_gene: TRBV10-3
abundance: many
CDR3nt: TGTGCCACCACCCGCGAGGGCGGCCAAAATCTCGGCTCCTATAATTCACCCCTCCACTTT
CDR3aa: CATTREGGQNLGSYNSPLHF

d_gene: TRBD2
j_gene: TRBJ2-2
v_gene: TRBV20-1
abundance: many
CDR3nt: TGCAGTGCTCCTAGCGGGACAGCGAACACCGGGGAGCTGTTTTTT
CDR3aa: CSAPSGTANTGELFF

d_gene: NA
j_gene: TRBJ2-3
v_gene: TRBV5-1
abundance: many
CDR3nt: TGCGCCAGCAGCCCCCATGGGGGTTACACAGATACGCAGTATTTT
CDR3aa: CASSPHGGYTDTQYF

d_gene: NA
j_gene: TRBJ2-7
v_gene: TRBV9
abundance: many
CDR3nt: TGTGCCAGCAGCGTAGACCCCAACCAAGACTACGAGCAGTACTTC
CDR3aa: CASSVDPNQDYEQYF

d_gene: NA
j_gene: TRBJ1-5
v_gene: TRBV2
abundance: many
CDR3nt: TGTGCCAGCAGCCTGCGGGGCCGCGCAGGTCAGCCCCAGCATTTT
CDR3aa: CASSLRGRAGQPQHF

d_gene: TRBD2
j_gene: TRBJ2-7
v_gene: TRBV5-1
abundance: many
CDR3nt: TGCGCCAGCAGCTTGGAAGTATTAGCGGGGGACTTCTCCTACGAGCAGTACTTC
CDR3aa: CASSLEVLAGDFSYEQYF

d_gene: NA
j_gene: TRBJ1-2
v_gene: TRBV5-1
abundance: NA
CDR3nt: TGCGCCAGCAGCTACAGGGCCCAGCGGTATGGCTACACCTTC
CDR3aa: CASSYRAQRYGYTF

d_gene: NA
j_gene: TRBJ2-2
v_gene: TRBV5-1
abundance: many
CDR3nt: TGCGCCAGCACAGGGCTAGCGAACACCGGGGAGCTGTTTTTT
CDR3aa: CASTGLANTGELFF

d_gene: NA
j_gene: TRBJ1-2
v_gene: TRBV5-1
abundance: many
CDR3nt: TGCGCCAGCAGCTTGATAGGGACAACAGGCTACACCTTC
CDR3aa: CASSLIGTTGYTF

d_gene: NA
j_gene: TRBJ1-1
v_gene: TRBV11-2
abundance: many
CDR3nt: TGTGCCAGCAGCTTAGAGCCTCGGGGGGGGAGGGTCGCTTTCTTT
CDR3aa: CASSLEPRGGRVAFF

d_gene: NA
j_gene: TRBJ1-1
v_gene: TRBV12-3/TRBV12-4
abundance: many
CDR3nt: TGTGCCAGCAGTTTAGCCGTTAGAACAGGTGAAGCTTTCTTT
CDR3aa: CASSLAVRTGEAFF

d_gene: NA
j_gene: TRBJ2-7
v_gene: TRBV7-9
abundance: many
CDR3nt: TGTGCCAGCAGCATGTCCGACTACGAGCAGTACTTC
CDR3aa: CASSMSDYEQYF

d_gene: TRBD2
j_gene: TRBJ2-5
v_gene: TRBV11-2
abundance: many
CDR3nt: TGTGCCAGCAGCTTCGGGACTAGCGAAGAGACCCAGTACTTC
CDR3aa: CASSFGTSEETQYF

d_gene: NA
j_gene: TRBJ1-1
v_gene: TRBV20-1
abundance: many
CDR3nt: TGCAGTGCTCGTACCGGGACAATTAACACTGAAGCTTTCTTT
CDR3aa: CSARTGTINTEAFF

d_gene: NA
j_gene: TRBJ1-1
v_gene: TRBV20-1
abundance: many
CDR3nt: TGCAGTGCTCGTAGGGGGGCGAACACTGAAGCTTTCTTT
CDR3aa: CSARRGANTEAFF

d_gene: NA
j_gene: TRBJ2-3
v_gene: TRBV5-5
abundance: many
CDR3nt: TGTGCCAGCAGCTTGGGGGGATACACAGATACGCAGTATTTT
CDR3aa: CASSLGGYTDTQYF

d_gene: NA
j_gene: TRBJ2-7
v_gene: TRBV5-1
abundance: many
CDR3nt: TGCGCCAGCAGCTTGGGGGACAAGACCTACGAGCAGTACTTC
CDR3aa: CASSLGDKTYEQYF

d_gene: NA
j_gene: TRBJ1-6
v_gene: TRBV14
abundance: many
CDR3nt: TGTGCCAGCAGCCAGGACCGACTCTTGCCCCTCCACTTT
CDR3aa: CASSQDRLLPLHF

d_gene: NA
j_gene: TRBJ2-7
v_gene: TRBV4-1
abundance: many
CDR3nt: TGCGCCAGCAGCCTTGCCCCAACCAACTACGAGCAGTACTTC
CDR3aa: CASSLAPTNYEQYF

d_gene: NA
j_gene: TRBJ1-1
v_gene: TRBV27
abundance: many
CDR3nt: TGTGCCAGCAGTTTATGGAGAGGCACTGAAGCTTTCTTT
CDR3aa: CASSLWRGTEAFF

d_gene: NA
j_gene: TRBJ1-5
v_gene: TRBV20-1
abundance: many
CDR3nt: TGCAGTGCTAGGATACCAAATCAGCCCCAGCATTTT
CDR3aa: CSARIPNQPQHF

d_gene: TRBD2
j_gene: TRBJ2-1
v_gene: TRBV5-1
abundance: many
CDR3nt: TGCGCCAGCGGCAATAGACTAGCGAGCTACAATGAGCAGTTCTTC
CDR3aa: CASGNRLASYNEQFF

d_gene: NA
j_gene: TRBJ2-3
v_gene: TRBV5-1
abundance: many
CDR3nt: TGCGCCAGCAGCCTTGGCCGTGGCGGCACAGATACGCAGTATTTT
CDR3aa: CASSLGRGGTDTQYF

d_gene: NA
j_gene: TRBJ2-7
v_gene: TRBV5-1
abundance: many
CDR3nt: TGCGCCAGCAGCCTTATACCGGAAAACGAGCAGTACTTC
CDR3aa: CASSLIPENEQYF

d_gene: NA
j_gene: TRBJ1-1
v_gene: TRBV12-3/TRBV12-4
abundance: many
CDR3nt: TGTGCCAGCAGCAAAAGGGACCGCGGGATTGAAGCTTTCTTT
CDR3aa: CASSKRDRGIEAFF

d_gene: TRBD2
j_gene: TRBJ2-1
v_gene: TRBV5-1
abundance: NA
CDR3nt: TGCGCCAGCAGCTTGACTCTAGCGGGAAAGAATGAGCAGTTCTTC
CDR3aa: CASSLTLAGKNEQFF

d_gene: TRBD1
j_gene: TRBJ2-1
v_gene: TRBV12-3/TRBV12-4
abundance: many
CDR3nt: TGTGCCAGCAGTCTGGCCATCGGGACAGGGTATGAGCAGTTCTTC
CDR3aa: CASSLAIGTGYEQFF

d_gene: NA
j_gene: TRBJ2-7
v_gene: TRBV9
abundance: many
CDR3nt: TGTGCCAGCAGCGTAGAGGGAGGAAAATCCTACGAGCAGTACTTC
CDR3aa: CASSVEGGKSYEQYF

d_gene: NA
j_gene: TRBJ2-1
v_gene: TRBV15
abundance: few
CDR3nt: TGTGCCACTCAGGACGGGTCGGGAGAATACTACAATGAGCAGTTCTTC
CDR3aa: CATQDGSGEYYNEQFF

d_gene: NA
j_gene: TRBJ2-7
v_gene: TRBV20-1
abundance: many
CDR3nt: TGCAGTGAAACAGGGCGACACCCCTACGAGCAGTACTTC
CDR3aa: CSETGRHPYEQYF

d_gene: NA
j_gene: TRBJ1-1
v_gene: TRBV7-9
abundance: many
CDR3nt: TGTGCCAGCAGCTCTCAAGTGGGGACTGAAGCTTTCTTT
CDR3aa: CASSSQVGTEAFF

d_gene: TRBD2
j_gene: TRBJ2-3
v_gene: TRBV5-1
abundance: many
CDR3nt: TGCGCCAGCATTTCCTACGACGGGGGGGCAGATACGCAGTATTTT
CDR3aa: CASISYDGGADTQYF

d_gene: TRBD1
j_gene: TRBJ2-7
v_gene: TRBV5-1
abundance: many
CDR3nt: TGCGCCAGCAGCCCCGGGACAGGGGTTTCGTACGAGCAGTACTTC
CDR3aa: CASSPGTGVSYEQYF

d_gene: NA
j_gene: TRBJ2-2
v_gene: TRBV5-1
abundance: many
CDR3nt: TGCGCCAGCAGCTTAGCACACACCGGGGAGCTGTTTTTT
CDR3aa: CASSLAHTGELFF